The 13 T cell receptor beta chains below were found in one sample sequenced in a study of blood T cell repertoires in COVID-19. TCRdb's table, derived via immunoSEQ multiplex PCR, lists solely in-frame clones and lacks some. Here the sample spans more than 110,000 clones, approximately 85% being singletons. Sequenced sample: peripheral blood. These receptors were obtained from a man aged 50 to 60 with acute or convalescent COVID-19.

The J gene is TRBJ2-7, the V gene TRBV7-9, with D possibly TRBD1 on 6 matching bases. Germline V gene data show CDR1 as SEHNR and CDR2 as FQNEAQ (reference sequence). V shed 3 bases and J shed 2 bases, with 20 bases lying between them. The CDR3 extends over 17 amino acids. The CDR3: CASSFSSPGAGTYEQYF. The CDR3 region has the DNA TGTGCCAGCAGCTTTTCAAGCCCAGGGGCTGGGACCTACGAGCAGTACTTC.

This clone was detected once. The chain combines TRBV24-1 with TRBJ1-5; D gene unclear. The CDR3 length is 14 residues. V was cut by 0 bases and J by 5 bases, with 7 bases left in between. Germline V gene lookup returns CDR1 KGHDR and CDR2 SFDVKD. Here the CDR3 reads CATSDLTAYQPQHF. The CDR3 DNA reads TGTGCCACCAGTGATTTGACAGCCTATCAGCCCCAGCATTTT.

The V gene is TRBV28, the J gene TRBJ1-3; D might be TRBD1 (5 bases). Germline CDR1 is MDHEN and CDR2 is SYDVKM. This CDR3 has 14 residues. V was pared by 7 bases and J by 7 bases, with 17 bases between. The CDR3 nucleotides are TGTGCCAGCACCCCGGGGGGGGAGGGTAACACCATATATTTT. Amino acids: CASTPGGEGNTIYF.

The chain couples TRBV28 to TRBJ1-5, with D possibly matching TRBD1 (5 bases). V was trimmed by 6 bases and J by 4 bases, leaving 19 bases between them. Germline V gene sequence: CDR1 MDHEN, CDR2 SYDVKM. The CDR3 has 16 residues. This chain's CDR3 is CASSLGRSGRNQPQHF. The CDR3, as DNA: TGTGCCAGCAGCCTTGGTCGGTCAGGGAGGAATCAGCCCCAGCATTTT.

The chain's CDR3 is CASSHRSLYEQYF. The CDR3 DNA reads TGTGCCAGCAGTCACAGGAGCCTCTACGAGCAGTACTTC. J is TRBJ2-7 and V is TRBV14; possibly TRBD1 for D (5 bases). The V end lost 6 bases, the J end lost 3 bases, and 12 bases lay between the germline ends. The CDR3 has 13 residues. CDR1 SGHDN and CDR2 FVKESK come from the germline V gene.

The chain's CDR3 is CSVPIVGRGVNQPQHF. In DNA, the CDR3 is TGCAGCGTTCCCATTGTCGGCAGGGGTGTCAATCAGCCCCAGCATTTT. The rearrangement joins TRBV29-1 to TRBJ1-5; TRBD1 might be the D (6 bases). Between the trimmed V and J ends, which lost 5 bases and 3 bases, there was a span of 20 bases. The CDR3 spans 16 residues. CDR1 SQVTM and CDR2 ANQGSEA come from the germline V gene. The variable domain in full, with the rest retrieved from reference TRBV29-1 and TRBJ1-5, is SAVISQKPSRDICQRGTSLTIQCQVDSQVTMMFWYRQQPGQSLTLIATANQGSEATYESGFVIDKFPISRPNLTFSTLTVSNMSPEDSSIYLCSVPIVGRGVNQPQHFGDGTRLSIL.

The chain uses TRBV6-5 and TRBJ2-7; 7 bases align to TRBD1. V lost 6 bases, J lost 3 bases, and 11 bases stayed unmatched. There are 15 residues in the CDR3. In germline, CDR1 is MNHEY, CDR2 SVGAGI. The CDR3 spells CASRARQGRYYEQYF. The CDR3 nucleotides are TGTGCCAGCAGAGCGAGACAGGGCCGATACTACGAGCAGTACTTC.

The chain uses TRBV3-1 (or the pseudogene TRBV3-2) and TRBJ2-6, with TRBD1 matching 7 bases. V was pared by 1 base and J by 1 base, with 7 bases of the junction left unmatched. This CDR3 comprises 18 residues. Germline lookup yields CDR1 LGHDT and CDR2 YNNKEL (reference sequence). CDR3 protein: CASSQVLLQGSGANVLTF. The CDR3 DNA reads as TGTGCCAGCAGCCAAGTCCTCTTACAGGGGTCTGGGGCCAACGTCCTGACTTTC.

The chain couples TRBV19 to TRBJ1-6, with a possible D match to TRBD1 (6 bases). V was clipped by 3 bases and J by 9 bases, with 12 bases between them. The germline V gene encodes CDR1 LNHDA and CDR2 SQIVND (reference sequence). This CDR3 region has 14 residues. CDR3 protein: CASSIGQTSSPLHF. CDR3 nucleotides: TGTGCCAGTAGTATTGGACAGACCAGTTCACCCCTCCACTTT. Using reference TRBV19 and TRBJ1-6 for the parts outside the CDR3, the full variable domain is DGGITQSPKYLFRKEGQNVTLSCEQNLNHDAMYWYRQDPGQGLRLIYYSQIVNDFQKGDIAEGYSVSREKKESFPLTVTSAQKNPTAFYLCASSIGQTSSPLHFGNGTRLTVT.

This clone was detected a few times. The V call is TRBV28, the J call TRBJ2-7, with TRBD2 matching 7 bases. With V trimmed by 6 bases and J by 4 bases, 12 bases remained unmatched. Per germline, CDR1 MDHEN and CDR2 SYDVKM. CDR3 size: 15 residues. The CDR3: CASSRTGGAFYEQYF. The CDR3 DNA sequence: TGTGCCAGCAGCAGAACGGGAGGCGCTTTTTACGAGCAGTACTTC.

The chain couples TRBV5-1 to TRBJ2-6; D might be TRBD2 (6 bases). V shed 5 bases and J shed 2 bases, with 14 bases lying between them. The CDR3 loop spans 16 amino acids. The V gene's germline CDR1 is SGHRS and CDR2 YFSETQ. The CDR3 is CASSQMREPGANVLTF. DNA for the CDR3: TGCGCCAGCAGTCAAATGCGGGAACCTGGGGCCAACGTCCTGACTTTC.

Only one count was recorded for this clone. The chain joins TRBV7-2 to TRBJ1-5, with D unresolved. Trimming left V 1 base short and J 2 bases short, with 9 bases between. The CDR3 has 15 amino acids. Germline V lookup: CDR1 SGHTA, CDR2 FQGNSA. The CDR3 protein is CASSLGAGRNQPQHF. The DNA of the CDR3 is TGTGCCAGCAGCTTAGGGGCAGGCCGCAATCAGCCCCAGCATTTT.

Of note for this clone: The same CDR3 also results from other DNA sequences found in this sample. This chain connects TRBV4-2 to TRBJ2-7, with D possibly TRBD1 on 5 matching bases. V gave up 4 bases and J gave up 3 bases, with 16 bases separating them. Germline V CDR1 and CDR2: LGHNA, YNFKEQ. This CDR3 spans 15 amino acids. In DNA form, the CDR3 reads TGTGCCAGCAGCCGGACCCGGGTCAGGGACTACGAGCAGTACTTC. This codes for CASSRTRVRDYEQYF.